The 7 T cell receptor beta chains below all came from one sample that was sequenced in a study of vaccination effects on CD4 cells after COVID-19. No cognate antigen is known for these TCRs. ViraFEST assay sequencing came after antigen-specific CD4+ T cells were expanded with viral peptide pools. After more than 8 days in culture, the CD4+ T cells were isolated. Assay used: immunoSEQ multiplex PCR; TCRdb lists only in-frame clones, some missing. This sample has more than 50,000 clones, with 75% to 85% found just once. Specimen: CD4+ T cells from PBMCs cultured with HCoV-229E spike peptides, collected before COVID-19 vaccination. The receptors derive from a human donor who received a COVID-19 vaccine.

This clone was counted a few times. The chain joins TRBV18 to TRBJ2-1; the D gene is possibly TRBD1 (6 bases). Germline-derived CDR1 and CDR2 are KGHSH and LQKENI. V dropped 4 bases and J dropped 3 bases, with 16 bases sitting between them. This CDR3 comprises 16 residues. The CDR3 nucleotides are TGTGCCAGCTCACAGATGGGAAAGGGGGTCTACAATGAGCAGTTCTTC. It specifies CASSQMGKGVYNEQFF.

This sequence joins TRBV3-1 (or the pseudogene TRBV3-2) and TRBJ1-1; a weak D match, TRBD1 (6 bases). The ends were cut back, 4 bases at V and 7 bases at J, with 7 bases in the middle. There are 11 residues in the CDR3. Germline V CDR1 and CDR2: LGHDT, YNNKEL (reference sequence). The CDR3 coding sequence is TGTGCCAGCAGCCTCAGGGGTGAAGCTTTCTTT. It translates to CASSLRGEAFF.

J is TRBJ1-1 and V is TRBV5-1; D is undetermined. V dropped 0 bases and J dropped 3 bases, with 6 bases sitting between them. This CDR3 has 13 residues. Germline CDR1 SGHRS, CDR2 YFSETQ. CDR3 residues: CASSLELHTEAFF. The CDR3 DNA sequence: TGCGCCAGCAGCTTGGAGTTGCACACTGAAGCTTTCTTT.

The chain employs TRBV19 and TRBJ2-3; 7 bases are a match to TRBD2. Germline-derived CDR1 and CDR2 are LNHDA and SQIVND (reference sequence). Germline trimming cut 4 bases from V and 2 bases from J; bases unmatched to any gene: 9. The length of the CDR3 is 16 residues. Here the CDR3 reads CASSTLLRETTDTQYF. The CDR3 DNA reads as TGTGCCAGTAGTACCCTCTTGCGGGAGACCACAGATACGCAGTATTTT.

The chain recombines TRBV27 with TRBJ1-1; D perhaps matches TRBD1 (6 bases). The ends were cut back, 4 bases at V and 1 base at J, with 10 bases in the middle. CDR1 and CDR2 from the germline V gene are MNHEY and SMNVEV (reference sequence). CDR3 length: 14 residues. The CDR3 protein is CASSSRDTNTEAFF. Here the CDR3 DNA reads TGTGCCAGCAGTTCACGGGACACGAACACTGAAGCTTTCTTT.

The chain employs TRBV5-5 and TRBJ1-1; D remains unclear. The CDR3 spans 14 residues. The V and J ends lost 2 bases and 1 base respectively, with 9 bases between them. Per the germline V gene, CDR1 is SGHKS and CDR2 is YYEKEE (reference sequence). This CDR3 is CASSFGLGNTEAFF. The DNA for the CDR3 is TGTGCCAGCAGCTTCGGGTTAGGGAACACTGAAGCTTTCTTT.

This sequence joins TRBV28 and TRBJ2-2, with TRBD1 identical over 11 bases. V was pared by 7 bases and J by 0 bases, with 7 bases of the junction left unmatched. CDR3 length equals 17 residues. Germline loops: CDR1 MDHEN, CDR2 SYDVKM. CDR3 DNA sequence: TGTGCCAGCACCCTTTGGGGACAGGGGGCGAACACCGGGGAGCTGTTTTTT. This codes for CASTLWGQGANTGELFF.